This is a list of T cell receptor beta chains from one sample in a study of blood T cell repertoires in COVID-19. Profiled with immunoSEQ multiplex PCR; TCRdb holds only in-frame clones, not every one. The data hold some 160,000 clones, with roughly 93% observed a single time. Sequenced material: peripheral blood. The receptors shown here come from a young man with acute or convalescent COVID-19. The CDR3 runs from the conserved cysteine through the conserved F or W. The D gene is left open where the match is weak. Clone size is shown for a subset of rows, as once, few, many or a class of expanded clone.

D: TRBD1
V: TRBV6-6
size: NA
J: TRBJ2-5
DNA: TGTGCCAGCAGACTCAGGGGGCTGGAGACCCAGTACTTC
CDR3: CASRLRGLETQYF

D: TRBD2
V: TRBV4-2
size: NA
J: TRBJ2-3
DNA: TGTGCCAGCAGCCAAGATAGGCCTAGCGGGGAAACAGATACGCAGTATTTT
CDR3: CASSQDRPSGETDTQYF

D: NA
V: TRBV27
size: NA
J: TRBJ1-3
DNA: TGTGCCAGCAGTAGCCTGACAGCACCCTCTGGAAACACCATATATTTT
CDR3: CASSSLTAPSGNTIYF

D: NA
V: TRBV6-6
size: once
J: TRBJ1-5
DNA: TGTGCCAGCAGTGACCCCCGGGGGCCCCAGCATTTT
CDR3: CASSDPRGPQHF

D: TRBD1
V: TRBV7-9
size: NA
J: TRBJ2-7
DNA: TGTGCCAGCAGCTTCGGGACAGGGCCCGTAGAGCAGTACTTC
CDR3: CASSFGTGPVEQYF

D: NA
V: TRBV15
size: NA
J: TRBJ1-1
DNA: TGTGCCACCAGCAGAGATGTTTTAAGGAGCACTGAAGCTTTCTTT
CDR3: CATSRDVLRSTEAFF

D: TRBD1
V: TRBV7-2
size: few
J: TRBJ1-5
DNA: TGTGCCAGCAGCCTACAGGGGGCTTTCGGCAATCAGCCCCAGCATTTT
CDR3: CASSLQGAFGNQPQHF

D: NA
V: TRBV15
size: NA
J: TRBJ2-7
DNA: TGTGCCACCAGCAGAGAAGCCCACTACGAGCAGTACTTC
CDR3: CATSREAHYEQYF

D: TRBD2
V: TRBV3-1/TRBV3-2
size: NA
J: TRBJ2-2
DNA: TGTGCCAGCAGCCGATCGGGAGGAGGAAGCGGGGAGCTGTTTTTT
CDR3: CASSRSGGGSGELFF

D: NA
V: TRBV24-1
size: few
J: TRBJ1-6
DNA: TGTGCCACCAGTGATTACAGGAAGACAAACATCTATAATTCACCCCTCCACTTT
CDR3: CATSDYRKTNIYNSPLHF

D: TRBD1
V: TRBV5-1
size: few
J: TRBJ1-2
DNA: TGCGCCAGCAGCTTCTTGGGACAGGGGAACTATGGCTACACCTTC
CDR3: CASSFLGQGNYGYTF

D: NA
V: TRBV11-3
size: few
J: TRBJ1-1
DNA: TGTGCCAGCAGCTTAGACAGAAAGAACACTGAAGCTTTCTTT
CDR3: CASSLDRKNTEAFF

D: NA
V: TRBV6-5
size: NA
J: TRBJ1-2
DNA: TGTGCCAGCAGGGTAAAATCACAGGGCTATGGCTACACCTTC
CDR3: CASRVKSQGYGYTF

D: TRBD1
V: TRBV12-3/TRBV12-4
size: NA
J: TRBJ1-1
DNA: TGTGCCAGCAGTTGGGACAGGGCTGAAGCTTTCTTT
CDR3: CASSWDRAEAFF

D: TRBD1
V: TRBV2
size: NA
J: TRBJ2-5
DNA: TGTGCCAGCAGTTTGGACAGGGGTCGACAAGAGACCCAGTACTTC
CDR3: CASSLDRGRQETQYF

D: TRBD2
V: TRBV9
size: NA
J: TRBJ2-3
DNA: TGTGCCAGCAGCGCAGGACTAGCGGGAGGAGATACGCAGTATTTT
CDR3: CASSAGLAGGDTQYF

D: TRBD1
V: TRBV6-5
size: NA
J: TRBJ1-3
DNA: TGTGCCAGCGGACAGGGTAACGGAAACACCATATATTTT
CDR3: CASGQGNGNTIYF

D: TRBD1
V: TRBV5-1
size: few
J: TRBJ1-2
DNA: TGCGCCAGCAGCTTGGACAGGGGCGATGGCTACACCTTC
CDR3: CASSLDRGDGYTF

D: NA
V: TRBV24-1
size: NA
J: TRBJ2-3
DNA: TGTGCCACCAGTGATCCGGGAGGCACAGATACGCAGTATTTT
CDR3: CATSDPGGTDTQYF

D: NA
V: TRBV7-9
size: few
J: TRBJ2-6
DNA: TGTGCCAGCAGCCTTTCCAGGACAGGGGCCAACGTCCTGACTTTC
CDR3: CASSLSRTGANVLTF

D: NA
V: TRBV6-6
size: NA
J: TRBJ1-2
DNA: TGTGCCAGCAGCCCCACAGAAAACTATGGCTACACCTTC
CDR3: CASSPTENYGYTF

D: TRBD1
V: TRBV6-5
size: once
J: TRBJ1-1
DNA: TGTGCCAGCGGCGGGACAGGGGGCACTGAAGCTTTCTTT
CDR3: CASGGTGGTEAFF

D: NA
V: TRBV19
size: NA
J: TRBJ2-1
DNA: TGTGCCAGTAGTATCGTGAGCTCCTACAATGAGCAGTTCTTC
CDR3: CASSIVSSYNEQFF

D: TRBD1
V: TRBV7-2
size: NA
J: TRBJ2-7
DNA: TGTGCCAGCAGCTTAGGGGACAGGGGCTACGAGCAGTACTTC
CDR3: CASSLGDRGYEQYF

D: TRBD1
V: TRBV7-6
size: NA
J: TRBJ1-3
DNA: TGTGCCAGCAGCTTAGGATCCCAGGGGGCTAGTGGAAACACCATATATTTT
CDR3: CASSLGSQGASGNTIYF

D: NA
V: TRBV5-6
size: few
J: TRBJ1-2
DNA: TGTGCCAGCAGCCTCGCCTTAGACAGTAACTATGGCTACACCTTC
CDR3: CASSLALDSNYGYTF

D: NA
V: TRBV6-1
size: NA
J: TRBJ1-2
DNA: TGTGCCAGCAGTGAATTAGGGCGGGAATATGGCTACACCTTC
CDR3: CASSELGREYGYTF

D: NA
V: TRBV3-1/TRBV3-2
size: NA
J: TRBJ2-3
DNA: TGTGCCAGCAGCCAAGAGGGCTGGGGCTCCACAGATACGCAGTATTTT
CDR3: CASSQEGWGSTDTQYF

D: NA
V: TRBV3-1/TRBV3-2
size: few
J: TRBJ2-2
DNA: TGTGCCAGCAGTGGGACTTATAACACCGGGGAGCTGTTTTTT
CDR3: CASSGTYNTGELFF

D: TRBD2
V: TRBV19
size: once
J: TRBJ2-7
DNA: TGTGCCAGTAGTACCGGGACTATCATGGGCGAGCAGTACTTC
CDR3: CASSTGTIMGEQYF

D: NA
V: TRBV11-2
size: NA
J: TRBJ1-2
DNA: TGTGCCAGCAGCTTAGGGGGGGATTATGGCTACACCTTC
CDR3: CASSLGGDYGYTF

D: NA
V: TRBV30
size: NA
J: TRBJ1-6
DNA: TGTGCCTGGAGTGTTCCCCCGAGGGATTCACCCCTCCACTTT
CDR3: CAWSVPPRDSPLHF

D: NA
V: TRBV19
size: NA
J: TRBJ2-6
DNA: TGTGCCAGTAGGAGGGTTTGGAGCTCTGGGGCCAACGTCCTGACTTTC
CDR3: CASRRVWSSGANVLTF

D: TRBD2
V: TRBV27
size: NA
J: TRBJ2-3
DNA: TGTGCCAGCAGTTTATCGTCTAGCGGGGGGAAGGGCACGCAGTATTTT
CDR3: CASSLSSSGGKGTQYF

D: TRBD2
V: TRBV5-1
size: NA
J: TRBJ2-3
DNA: TGCGCCAGCAGCCGACTGCCAGCGGGGAGCACAGATACGCAGTATTTT
CDR3: CASSRLPAGSTDTQYF

D: TRBD1
V: TRBV2
size: NA
J: TRBJ1-4
DNA: TGTGCCAGCAGTGAACAGGGACAGGAAAATGAAAAACTGTTTTTT
CDR3: CASSEQGQENEKLFF

D: TRBD1
V: TRBV7-2
size: NA
J: TRBJ1-2
DNA: TGTGCCAGCAGCCCTAGGACAGGGCATAGGGGCTACACCTTC
CDR3: CASSPRTGHRGYTF

D: NA
V: TRBV25-1
size: NA
J: TRBJ1-4
DNA: TGTGCCAGCAGTGACCCCGGGACATTCAATGAAAAACTGTTTTTT
CDR3: CASSDPGTFNEKLFF

D: NA
V: TRBV2
size: NA
J: TRBJ2-2
DNA: TGTGCCAGCAGTGACATCATGAACACCGGGGAGCTGTTTTTT
CDR3: CASSDIMNTGELFF

D: TRBD1
V: TRBV6-5
size: NA
J: TRBJ2-5
DNA: TGTGCCAGCAGTTACTCTTTCGGGACAGATAAAGAGACCCAGTACTTC
CDR3: CASSYSFGTDKETQYF

D: TRBD1
V: TRBV6-1
size: NA
J: TRBJ1-2
DNA: TGTGCCAGCAGTGAGTGGACAGGTTCTAACTATGGCTACACCTTC
CDR3: CASSEWTGSNYGYTF

D: TRBD1
V: TRBV3-1/TRBV3-2
size: NA
J: TRBJ1-3
DNA: TGTGCCAGCAGCCCCCGGGACAGCTCTGGAAACACCATATATTTT
CDR3: CASSPRDSSGNTIYF

D: TRBD1
V: TRBV24-1
size: NA
J: TRBJ2-5
DNA: TGTGCCACCAGTGATGCCGGGACAGGGGTGAGGGAGACCCAGTACTTC
CDR3: CATSDAGTGVRETQYF

D: TRBD2
V: TRBV11-2
size: NA
J: TRBJ2-2
DNA: TGTGCCAGCAGCTTATCCGTAATGGCGGGAGGAACGAACACCGGGGAGCTGTTTTTT
CDR3: CASSLSVMAGGTNTGELFF

D: NA
V: TRBV7-9
size: NA
J: TRBJ1-6
DNA: TGTGCCAGCAGCCCCCAGGGATCTGATTCACCCCTCCACTTT
CDR3: CASSPQGSDSPLHF

D: TRBD1
V: TRBV19
size: NA
J: TRBJ2-7
DNA: TGTGCCAGTAGTATAGGACAGGGCTACGAGCAGTACTTC
CDR3: CASSIGQGYEQYF

D: NA
V: TRBV6-5
size: NA
J: TRBJ2-2
DNA: TGTGCCAGCAGCCTAACTAGAGTCGCCGGGGAGCTGTTTTTT
CDR3: CASSLTRVAGELFF

D: NA
V: TRBV12-3/TRBV12-4
size: NA
J: TRBJ1-1
DNA: TGTGCCAGCAGCGAGATCATCACTGAAGCTTTCTTT
CDR3: CASSEIITEAFF